This T cell receptor beta chain was obtained from a study of T cell repertoires and Cas9 in healthy adults. About the study: CD4 and CD8 compartments: SpCas9-reactive T cells profiled for potency, cytotoxicity, lineage.

Notes on this clone: What it binds is unknown.

The repertoire was sequenced with immunoSEQ multiplex PCR; TCRdb's copy has only in-frame clones and lacks some. The table shows 11,000 to 15,000 clones, with 85% to 90% occurring only once. The CDR3 sequence is 17 residues long. Trimming pared 6 bases from V and 2 bases from J, leaving 21 bases between. Per the germline V gene, CDR1 is MGHRA and CDR2 is YSYEKL. Regarding the study as a whole: In vitro, SpCas9-reactive Tregs were reported to curb effector T cell proliferation and function.

Sequencing was done on a sample of Tregs (CD4+, CD25+, CD127-, CD137-, CD154-) from PBMCs; culture status not recorded. The chain combines TRBV4-1 with TRBJ2-3; perhaps TRBD2 as D (5 bases). The receptor was isolated from a human donor in good health. The CDR3 loop is CASSPSVREGVTDTQYF. CDR3 in DNA: TGCGCCAGCAGTCCCTCGGTTCGAGAGGGAGTCACAGATACGCAGTATTTT.